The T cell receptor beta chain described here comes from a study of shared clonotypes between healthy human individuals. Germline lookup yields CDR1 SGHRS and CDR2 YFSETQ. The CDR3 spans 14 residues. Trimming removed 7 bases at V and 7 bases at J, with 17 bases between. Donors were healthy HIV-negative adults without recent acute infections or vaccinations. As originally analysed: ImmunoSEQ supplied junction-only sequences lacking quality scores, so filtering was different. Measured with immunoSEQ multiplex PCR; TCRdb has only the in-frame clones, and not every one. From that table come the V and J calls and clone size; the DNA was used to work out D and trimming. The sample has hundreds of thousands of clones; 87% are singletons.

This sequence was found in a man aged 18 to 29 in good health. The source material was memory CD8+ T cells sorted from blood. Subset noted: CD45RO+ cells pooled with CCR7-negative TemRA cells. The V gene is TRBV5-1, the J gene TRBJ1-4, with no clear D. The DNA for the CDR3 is TGCGCCAGCCGAGATGAGAGGGCCGGTGAAAAACTGTTTTTT. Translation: CASRDERAGEKLFF.